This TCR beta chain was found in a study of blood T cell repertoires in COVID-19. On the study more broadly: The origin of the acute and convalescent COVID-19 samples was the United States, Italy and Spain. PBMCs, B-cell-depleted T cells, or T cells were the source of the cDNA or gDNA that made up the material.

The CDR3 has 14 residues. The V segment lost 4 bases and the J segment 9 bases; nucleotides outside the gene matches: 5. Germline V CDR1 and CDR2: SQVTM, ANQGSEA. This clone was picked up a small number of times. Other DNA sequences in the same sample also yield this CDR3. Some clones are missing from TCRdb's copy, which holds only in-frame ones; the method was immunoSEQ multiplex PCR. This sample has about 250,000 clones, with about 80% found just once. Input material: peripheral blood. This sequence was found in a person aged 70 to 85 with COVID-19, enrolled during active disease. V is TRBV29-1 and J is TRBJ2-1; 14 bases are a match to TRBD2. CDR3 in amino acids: CSVGRGLAGGEQFF. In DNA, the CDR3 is TGCAGCGTTGGGAGAGGACTAGCGGGAGGTGAGCAGTTCTTC.